These T cell receptor beta chains were read from a single sample in a study of patients and donors after allogeneic stem cell transplantation. Each CDR3 protein is one row after TCRdb ran MiXCR on the RT-PCR reads. The sample contains more than 850,000 distinct CDR3 sequences, more than 15% of which appear only once. Sample: blood, either unsorted or a sorted T cell fraction (not recorded which). Receptors originate from a human donor who was either an allogeneic HSCT recipient or a stem cell or donor lymphocyte infusion donor (not recorded which). It is not recorded whose cells these are; they may come from a transplant donor. CDR3s include the opening cysteine and the closing phenylalanine or tryptophan. Fields, in order: D gene, clone size, V gene, J gene, CDR3 protein, CDR3 DNA. D genes are given only for firm matches. Rows may omit the clone size; those that give it use once, few, many or a size class.

D gene: TRBD2
clone size: NA
V gene: TRBV9
J gene: TRBJ2-1
CDR3 protein: CASSATSVAHEQFF
CDR3 DNA: TGTGCCAGCAGCGCGACTAGCGTTGCCCATGAGCAGTTCTTC

D gene: NA
clone size: few
V gene: TRBV10-3
J gene: TRBJ2-6
CDR3 protein: CAIRNPLGPGANVLTF
CDR3 DNA: TGTGCCATCAGGAACCCCCTTGGCCCTGGGGCCAACGTCCTGACTTTC

D gene: TRBD2
clone size: NA
V gene: TRBV7-9
J gene: TRBJ2-1
CDR3 protein: CASSPARLANEQFF
CDR3 DNA: TGTGCCAGCAGCCCCGCGAGACTAGCGAATGAGCAGTTCTTC

D gene: NA
clone size: NA
V gene: TRBV4-2
J gene: TRBJ2-7
CDR3 protein: CASSQDPRGVSYEQYF
CDR3 DNA: TGTGCCAGCAGCCAAGATCCCAGGGGGGTCTCCTACGAGCAGTACTTC

D gene: NA
clone size: few
V gene: TRBV12-3/TRBV12-4
J gene: TRBJ1-2
CDR3 protein: CASRGTADYGYTF
CDR3 DNA: TGTGCCAGCAGGGGGACCGCTGACTATGGCTACACCTTC

D gene: NA
clone size: few
V gene: TRBV18
J gene: TRBJ2-3
CDR3 protein: CASSPPGTYTDTQYF
CDR3 DNA: TGTGCCAGCTCACCACCCGGGACATACACAGATACGCAGTATTTT

D gene: TRBD2
clone size: NA
V gene: TRBV15
J gene: TRBJ2-1
CDR3 protein: CATGLAGENEQFF
CDR3 DNA: TGTGCCACCGGACTAGCGGGAGAAAATGAGCAGTTCTTC

D gene: NA
clone size: few
V gene: TRBV12-3/TRBV12-4
J gene: TRBJ1-2
CDR3 protein: CASSLSQTYGYTF
CDR3 DNA: TGTGCCAGCAGTTTATCCCAGACCTATGGCTACACCTTC

D gene: NA
clone size: few
V gene: TRBV4-2
J gene: TRBJ1-1
CDR3 protein: CASSQASIRAGNTEAFF
CDR3 DNA: TGTGCCAGCAGCCAAGCCTCGATTCGGGCAGGGAACACTGAAGCTTTCTTT

D gene: NA
clone size: few
V gene: TRBV10-3
J gene: TRBJ1-3
CDR3 protein: CAISPSRDLSGNTIYF
CDR3 DNA: TGTGCCATCAGCCCCTCGCGGGACCTCTCTGGAAACACCATATATTTT

D gene: NA
clone size: few
V gene: TRBV12-3/TRBV12-4
J gene: TRBJ2-3
CDR3 protein: CASKPGGRGTDTQYF
CDR3 DNA: TGTGCCAGCAAACCCGGGGGCAGGGGTACAGATACGCAGTATTTT

D gene: NA
clone size: few
V gene: TRBV20-1
J gene: TRBJ1-4
CDR3 protein: CSAREVGGVPEKLFF
CDR3 DNA: TGCAGTGCTAGAGAGGTGGGGGGAGTCCCAGAAAAACTGTTTTTT

D gene: TRBD2
clone size: once
V gene: TRBV24-1
J gene: TRBJ2-1
CDR3 protein: CATSVSGTDNEQFF
CDR3 DNA: TGTGCCACCAGTGTTAGCGGGACCGACAATGAGCAGTTCTTC

D gene: TRBD2
clone size: NA
V gene: TRBV18
J gene: TRBJ2-1
CDR3 protein: CASSPQIAGAEKEQFF
CDR3 DNA: TGTGCCAGCTCACCACAAATAGCGGGAGCGGAGAAAGAGCAGTTCTTC

D gene: TRBD1
clone size: NA
V gene: TRBV29-1
J gene: TRBJ2-5
CDR3 protein: CSVGTGGNRETQYF
CDR3 DNA: TGCAGCGTTGGGACAGGGGGGAATCGGGAGACCCAGTACTTC

D gene: NA
clone size: NA
V gene: TRBV6-1
J gene: TRBJ1-2
CDR3 protein: CATRRGPAYGYTF
CDR3 DNA: TGTGCCACCCGTCGTGGGCCAGCCTATGGCTACACCTTC

D gene: NA
clone size: NA
V gene: TRBV9
J gene: TRBJ1-4
CDR3 protein: CASSVTPGGSGKLFF
CDR3 DNA: TGTGCCAGCAGCGTAACTCCTGGGGGATCGGGAAAACTGTTTTTT

D gene: TRBD1
clone size: NA
V gene: TRBV2
J gene: TRBJ1-1
CDR3 protein: CASTRQGFTEAFF
CDR3 DNA: TGTGCCAGCACCAGACAGGGTTTCACTGAAGCTTTCTTT

D gene: NA
clone size: few
V gene: TRBV4-3
J gene: TRBJ1-1
CDR3 protein: CASSQELRVGTEAFF
CDR3 DNA: TGCGCCAGCAGCCAAGAACTAAGGGTTGGGACTGAAGCTTTCTTT

D gene: TRBD2
clone size: NA
V gene: TRBV2
J gene: TRBJ2-4
CDR3 protein: CASRGLAGPRGNIQYF
CDR3 DNA: TGTGCCAGCAGGGGACTAGCGGGTCCCAGGGGAAACATTCAGTACTTC

D gene: TRBD2
clone size: many
V gene: TRBV29-1
J gene: TRBJ2-3
CDR3 protein: CSALLTSGRADTQYF
CDR3 DNA: TGCAGCGCCTTACTGACTAGCGGGAGGGCAGATACGCAGTATTTT

D gene: NA
clone size: few
V gene: TRBV6-1
J gene: TRBJ1-2
CDR3 protein: CASRTPGGDGYTF
CDR3 DNA: TGTGCCAGCAGAACCCCCGGGGGTGATGGCTACACCTTC

D gene: NA
clone size: NA
V gene: TRBV20-1
J gene: TRBJ2-1
CDR3 protein: CSATPNLSYNEQFF
CDR3 DNA: TGCAGTGCTACACCTAACTTATCCTACAATGAGCAGTTCTTC

D gene: NA
clone size: few
V gene: TRBV15
J gene: TRBJ2-2
CDR3 protein: CATSRDGQFYGELFF
CDR3 DNA: TGTGCCACCAGCAGAGATGGGCAGTTTTATGGGGAGCTGTTTTTT

D gene: NA
clone size: NA
V gene: TRBV7-7
J gene: TRBJ2-5
CDR3 protein: CASSRTTSQETQYF
CDR3 DNA: TGTGCCAGCAGCCGCACGACTTCCCAAGAGACCCAGTACTTC

D gene: TRBD1
clone size: few
V gene: TRBV29-1
J gene: TRBJ1-4
CDR3 protein: CSVGGMGQGAEKLFF
CDR3 DNA: TGCAGCGTCGGTGGAATGGGACAGGGGGCTGAAAAACTGTTTTTT

D gene: NA
clone size: NA
V gene: TRBV25-1
J gene: TRBJ2-1
CDR3 protein: CASSEYRGSYNEQFF
CDR3 DNA: TGTGCCAGCAGTGAATACCGGGGCTCCTACAATGAGCAGTTCTTC

D gene: NA
clone size: once
V gene: TRBV11-2
J gene: TRBJ2-7
CDR3 protein: CASSFARGHSYEQYF
CDR3 DNA: TGTGCCAGCAGCTTTGCGCGGGGGCACTCCTACGAGCAGTACTTC

D gene: TRBD1
clone size: many
V gene: TRBV5-1
J gene: TRBJ1-2
CDR3 protein: CASSRGTGDGYTF
CDR3 DNA: TGCGCCAGCAGCCGGGGGACAGGGGATGGCTACACCTTC

D gene: NA
clone size: once
V gene: TRBV27
J gene: TRBJ2-7
CDR3 protein: CASSLVIGGPYEQYF
CDR3 DNA: TGTGCCAGCAGTTTAGTTATCGGGGGGCCTTACGAGCAGTACTTC

D gene: TRBD2
clone size: few
V gene: TRBV6-1
J gene: TRBJ2-3
CDR3 protein: CASSDKAGWNTDTQYF
CDR3 DNA: TGTGCCAGCAGTGATAAAGCGGGATGGAATACAGATACGCAGTATTTT

D gene: TRBD2
clone size: NA
V gene: TRBV7-2
J gene: TRBJ2-7
CDR3 protein: CASSKRTSGAFVYEQYF
CDR3 DNA: TGTGCCAGCAGCAAGCGGACTAGCGGGGCGTTCGTATACGAGCAGTACTTC

D gene: NA
clone size: many
V gene: TRBV24-1
J gene: TRBJ1-2
CDR3 protein: CATSDSYGYTF
CDR3 DNA: TGTGCCACCAGTGATTCCTATGGCTACACCTTC

D gene: TRBD1
clone size: NA
V gene: TRBV9
J gene: TRBJ2-5
CDR3 protein: CASSESGTAWTQYF
CDR3 DNA: TGTGCCAGCAGTGAATCCGGGACAGCATGGACCCAGTACTTC

D gene: TRBD2
clone size: NA
V gene: TRBV5-1
J gene: TRBJ2-7
CDR3 protein: CASSLEAGAIYEQYF
CDR3 DNA: TGCGCCAGCAGCTTGGAAGCGGGAGCTATCTACGAGCAGTACTTC

D gene: TRBD1
clone size: few
V gene: TRBV5-1
J gene: TRBJ1-6
CDR3 protein: CASSWRGTEAGALHF
CDR3 DNA: TGCGCCAGCAGCTGGCGCGGGACAGAAGCTGGGGCCCTCCACTTT

D gene: NA
clone size: many
V gene: TRBV4-1
J gene: TRBJ2-7
CDR3 protein: CASSQGGLVGLYEQYF
CDR3 DNA: TGCGCCAGCAGCCAGGGGGGATTAGTTGGCCTCTACGAGCAGTACTTC

D gene: TRBD2
clone size: NA
V gene: TRBV29-1
J gene: TRBJ2-3
CDR3 protein: CSAGPSGVEDTQYF
CDR3 DNA: TGCAGCGCCGGGCCTAGCGGGGTTGAAGATACGCAGTATTTT

D gene: NA
clone size: many
V gene: TRBV6-5
J gene: TRBJ2-3
CDR3 protein: CASRVSDTQYF
CDR3 DNA: TGTGCCAGCAGGGTTTCGGATACGCAGTATTTT

D gene: NA
clone size: few
V gene: TRBV7-9
J gene: TRBJ2-2
CDR3 protein: CASSSRREHGGELFF
CDR3 DNA: TGTGCCAGCAGCTCCAGACGGGAACATGGCGGGGAGCTGTTTTTT

D gene: NA
clone size: NA
V gene: TRBV7-9
J gene: TRBJ2-3
CDR3 protein: CASSPRQTDTQYF
CDR3 DNA: TGTGCCAGCAGCCCGAGACAAACAGATACGCAGTATTTT

D gene: NA
clone size: many
V gene: TRBV20-1
J gene: TRBJ2-7
CDR3 protein: CSAITEYEQYF
CDR3 DNA: TGCAGTGCTATTACGGAGTACGAGCAGTACTTC

D gene: NA
clone size: few
V gene: TRBV4-1
J gene: TRBJ2-1
CDR3 protein: CASSQVGGFYEQFF
CDR3 DNA: TGCGCCAGCAGCCAAGTAGGTGGGTTTTATGAGCAGTTCTTC

D gene: NA
clone size: few
V gene: TRBV20-1
J gene: TRBJ2-5
CDR3 protein: CSAPLPSYQETQYF
CDR3 DNA: TGCAGTGCTCCACTACCGAGTTACCAAGAGACCCAGTACTTC

D gene: NA
clone size: few
V gene: TRBV27
J gene: TRBJ2-7
CDR3 protein: CASSLSSGSRGEQYF
CDR3 DNA: TGTGCCAGCAGTTTATCCAGTGGATCTAGGGGAGAGCAGTACTTC